This T cell receptor beta chain appears in the sequencing data of a study of blood T cell repertoires in COVID-19. Original analysis: The authors estimated nucleated cell counts from reference gene primer amplification. TCRdb's table, derived via immunoSEQ multiplex PCR, lists solely in-frame clones and lacks some. V and J calls and clone size are those listed in that table; D and trimming were worked out from the DNA. The sample contains 220,000 or so clones, roughly nine tenths of which appear only once. V lost 6 bases to trimming and J lost 0 bases, with 15 bases between them. In germline, CDR1 is MGHRA, CDR2 YSYEKL. This CDR3 comprises 17 residues.

The sequence was collected from a man aged 55 to 70 with COVID-19, enrolled during active disease. The sequenced sample consisted of peripheral blood. The chain links TRBV4-1 to TRBJ2-6; a possible D gene is TRBD1 (5 bases). CDR3 amino acids: CASSSTQGSSGANVLTF. The CDR3 DNA reads as TGCGCCAGCAGTTCTACCCAGGGTTCCTCTGGGGCCAACGTCCTGACTTTC.